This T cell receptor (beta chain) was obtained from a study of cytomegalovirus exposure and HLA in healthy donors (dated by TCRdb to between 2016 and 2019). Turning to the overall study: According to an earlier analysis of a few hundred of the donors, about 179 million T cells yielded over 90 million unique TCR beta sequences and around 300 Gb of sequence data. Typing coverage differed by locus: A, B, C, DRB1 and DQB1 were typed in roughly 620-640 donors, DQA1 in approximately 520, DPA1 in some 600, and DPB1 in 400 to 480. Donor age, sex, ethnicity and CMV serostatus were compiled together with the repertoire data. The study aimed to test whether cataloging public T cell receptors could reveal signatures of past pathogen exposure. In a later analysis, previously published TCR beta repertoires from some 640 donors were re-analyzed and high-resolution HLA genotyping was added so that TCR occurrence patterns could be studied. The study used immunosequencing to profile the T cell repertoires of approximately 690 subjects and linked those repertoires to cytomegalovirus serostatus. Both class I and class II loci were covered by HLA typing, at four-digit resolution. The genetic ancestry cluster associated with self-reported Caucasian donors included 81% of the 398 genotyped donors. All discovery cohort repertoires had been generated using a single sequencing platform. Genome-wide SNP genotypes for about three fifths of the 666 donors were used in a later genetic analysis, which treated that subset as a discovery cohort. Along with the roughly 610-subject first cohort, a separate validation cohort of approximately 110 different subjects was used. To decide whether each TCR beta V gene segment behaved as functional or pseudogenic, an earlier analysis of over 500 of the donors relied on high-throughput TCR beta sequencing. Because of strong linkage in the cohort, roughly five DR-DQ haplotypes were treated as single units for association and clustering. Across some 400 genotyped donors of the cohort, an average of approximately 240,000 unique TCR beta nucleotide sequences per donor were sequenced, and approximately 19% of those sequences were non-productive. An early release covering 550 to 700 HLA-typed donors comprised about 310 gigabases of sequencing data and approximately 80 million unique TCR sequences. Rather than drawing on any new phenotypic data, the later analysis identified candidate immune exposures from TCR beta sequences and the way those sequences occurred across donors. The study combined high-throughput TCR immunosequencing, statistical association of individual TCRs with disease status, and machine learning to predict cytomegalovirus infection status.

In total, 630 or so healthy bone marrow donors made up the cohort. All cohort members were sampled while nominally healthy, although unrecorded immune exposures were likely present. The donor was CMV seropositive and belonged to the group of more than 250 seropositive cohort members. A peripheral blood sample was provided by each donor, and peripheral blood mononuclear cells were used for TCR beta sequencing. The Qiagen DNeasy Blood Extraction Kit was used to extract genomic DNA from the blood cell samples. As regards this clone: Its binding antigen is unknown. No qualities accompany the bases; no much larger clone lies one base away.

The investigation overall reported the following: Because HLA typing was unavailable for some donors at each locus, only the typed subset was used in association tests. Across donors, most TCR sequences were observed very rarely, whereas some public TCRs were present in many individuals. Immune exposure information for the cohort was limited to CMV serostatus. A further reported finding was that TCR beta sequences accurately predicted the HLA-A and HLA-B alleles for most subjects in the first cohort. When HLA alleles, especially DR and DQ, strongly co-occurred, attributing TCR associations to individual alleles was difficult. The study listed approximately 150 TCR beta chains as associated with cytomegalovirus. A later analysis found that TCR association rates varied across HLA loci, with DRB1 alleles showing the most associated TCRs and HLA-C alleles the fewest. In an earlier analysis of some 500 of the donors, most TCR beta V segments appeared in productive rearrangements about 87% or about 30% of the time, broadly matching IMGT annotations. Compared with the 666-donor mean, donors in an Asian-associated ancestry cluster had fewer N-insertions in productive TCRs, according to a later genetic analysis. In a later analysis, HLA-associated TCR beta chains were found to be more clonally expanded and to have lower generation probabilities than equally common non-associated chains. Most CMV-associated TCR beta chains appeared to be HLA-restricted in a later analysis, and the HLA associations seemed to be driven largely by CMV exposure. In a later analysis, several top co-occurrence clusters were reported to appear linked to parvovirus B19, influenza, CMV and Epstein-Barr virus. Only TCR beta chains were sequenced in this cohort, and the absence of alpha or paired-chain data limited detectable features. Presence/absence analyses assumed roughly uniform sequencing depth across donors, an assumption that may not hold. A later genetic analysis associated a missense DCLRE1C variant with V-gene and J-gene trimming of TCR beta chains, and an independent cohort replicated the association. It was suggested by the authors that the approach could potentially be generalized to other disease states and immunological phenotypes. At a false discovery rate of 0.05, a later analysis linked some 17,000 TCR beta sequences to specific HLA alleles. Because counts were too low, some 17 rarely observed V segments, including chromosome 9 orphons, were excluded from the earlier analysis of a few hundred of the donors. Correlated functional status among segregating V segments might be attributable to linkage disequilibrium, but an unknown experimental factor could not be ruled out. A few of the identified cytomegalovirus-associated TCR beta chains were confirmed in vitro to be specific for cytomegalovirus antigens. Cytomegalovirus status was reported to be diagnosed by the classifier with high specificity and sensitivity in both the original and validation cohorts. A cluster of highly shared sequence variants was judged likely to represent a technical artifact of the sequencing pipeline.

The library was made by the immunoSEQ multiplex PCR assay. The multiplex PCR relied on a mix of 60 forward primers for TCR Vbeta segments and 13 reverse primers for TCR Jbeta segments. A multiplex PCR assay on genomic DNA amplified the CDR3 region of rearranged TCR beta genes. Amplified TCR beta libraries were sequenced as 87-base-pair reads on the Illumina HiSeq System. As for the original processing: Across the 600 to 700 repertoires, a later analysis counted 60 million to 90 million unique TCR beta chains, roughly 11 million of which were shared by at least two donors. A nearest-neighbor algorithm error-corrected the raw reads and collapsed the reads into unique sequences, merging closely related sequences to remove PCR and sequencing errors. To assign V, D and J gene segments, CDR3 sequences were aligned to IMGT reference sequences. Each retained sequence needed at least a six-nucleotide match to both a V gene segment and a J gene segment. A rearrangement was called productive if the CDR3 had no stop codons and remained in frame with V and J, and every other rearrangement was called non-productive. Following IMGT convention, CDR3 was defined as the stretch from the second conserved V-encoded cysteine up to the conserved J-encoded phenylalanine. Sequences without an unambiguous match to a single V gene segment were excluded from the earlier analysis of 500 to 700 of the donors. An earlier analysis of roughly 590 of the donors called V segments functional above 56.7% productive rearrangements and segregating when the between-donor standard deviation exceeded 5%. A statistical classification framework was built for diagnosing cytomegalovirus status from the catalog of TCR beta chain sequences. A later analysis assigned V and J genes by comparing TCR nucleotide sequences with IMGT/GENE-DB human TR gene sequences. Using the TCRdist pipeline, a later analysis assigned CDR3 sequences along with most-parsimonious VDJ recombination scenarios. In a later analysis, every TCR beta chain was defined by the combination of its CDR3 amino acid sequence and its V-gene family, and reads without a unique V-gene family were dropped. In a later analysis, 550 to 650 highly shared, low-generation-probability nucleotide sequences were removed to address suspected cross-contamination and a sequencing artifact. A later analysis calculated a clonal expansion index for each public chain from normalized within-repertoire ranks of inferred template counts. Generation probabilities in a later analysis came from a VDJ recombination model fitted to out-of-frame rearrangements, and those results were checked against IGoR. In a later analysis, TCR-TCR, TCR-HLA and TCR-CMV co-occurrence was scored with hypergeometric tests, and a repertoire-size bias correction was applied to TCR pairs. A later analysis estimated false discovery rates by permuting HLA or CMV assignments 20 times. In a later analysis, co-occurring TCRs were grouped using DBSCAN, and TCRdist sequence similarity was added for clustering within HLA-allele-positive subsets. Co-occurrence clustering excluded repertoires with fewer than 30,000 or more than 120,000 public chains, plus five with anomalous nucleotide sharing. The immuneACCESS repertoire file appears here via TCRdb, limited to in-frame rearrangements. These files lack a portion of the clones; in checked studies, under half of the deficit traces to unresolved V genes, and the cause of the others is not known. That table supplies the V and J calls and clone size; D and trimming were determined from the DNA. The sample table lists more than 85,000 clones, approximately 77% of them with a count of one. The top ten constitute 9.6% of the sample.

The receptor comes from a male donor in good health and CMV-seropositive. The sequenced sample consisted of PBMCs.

The sequenced DNA: TGTGCCAGCAGCCAAGATATAGGGGTTGGCTACACCTTC. The translation is CASSQDIGVGYTF. The sequence is built from TRBV14 and TRBJ1-2; possibly the D gene is TRBD1, per 5 matching bases. Per the germline V gene, SGHDN is the CDR1 and FVKESK is the CDR2. Cut back by 0 bases and 7 bases, the V and J ends lie 9 bases apart. The CDR3 measures 13 amino acids from cysteine to phenylalanine. Only the CDR3 region is kept as DNA, spanning 39 bases read in frame from base 1.